Detailed here is one TCR beta chain. The sample comes from a study of blood T cell repertoires in COVID-19. Background on the study: Nucleic acid was either cDNA or gDNA, and it came from T cells, B-cell-depleted T cells, or PBMCs.

The data were produced by immunoSEQ multiplex PCR, yet TCRdb's version contains in-frame clones alone and is incomplete. This table has some 40,000 clones, just under 80% appearing once. CDR1 is LNHDA, CDR2 SQIVND, per germline (reference sequence). J gave up 4 bases and V 7 bases, and 9 bases lay outside the gene matches. The CDR3 consists of 15 residues. The V gene is TRBV19, the J gene TRBJ1-2; TRBD1 agrees at 10 bases. The TCR comes from a man older than 75 with active or convalescent COVID-19. Sequencing was performed on peripheral blood. CDR3 coding DNA: TGTGCCAGTACCACCGGGACAGGGGTCGTCTATGGCTACACCTTC. Residues: CASTTGTGVVYGYTF. The entire variable domain, with the rest obtained from reference TRBV19 and TRBJ1-2, is as follows: DGGITQSPKYLFRKEGQNVTLSCEQNLNHDAMYWYRQDPGQGLRLIYYSQIVNDFQKGDIAEGYSVSREKKESFPLTVTSAQKNPTAFYLCASTTGTGVVYGYTFGSGTRLTVV.